This T cell receptor beta chain was found in a study of shared clonotypes between healthy human individuals (dated by TCRdb to the early 2020s). Notes on the research overall: The cohort comprised two women and three men aged 18 to 49 years. Per donor, three plates each were used for CD4 naive and CD4 memory, two for CD8 naive, and one for CD8 memory. The study deeply sequenced blood TCR repertoires of about 5 healthy adults to estimate repertoire size and the extent of clonotype sharing between individuals. To increase sequencing depth and limit assay-specific biases, TCR repertoire library preparation and sequencing were carried out by different laboratories using diverse techniques. Leukapheresis yielded between about 0.94 and 8.9 billion PBMCs per donor. Paper-wide results and their limitations: Naive subsets generally had larger estimated clonotype richness than memory subsets did. Compared with non-shared clonotypes, the clonotypes found in all four sorted-subset donors had higher generation probabilities. About 5% of naive CD4, 3.5% of naive CD8, 2% to 2.5% of memory CD4, and about 0.4% of memory CD8 clonotypes were shared across four donors. Pairwise subsampling indicated that sequencing depth was expected to affect the degree of clonotype sharing among donors. Only blood was sampled, and tissue TCR repertoires likely differ from those in blood. The genetic and exposure-history diversity represented was limited by the small number of donors. Incomplete sequencing was indicated by rarefaction of sorted-subset datasets, despite the large sequencing depth.

Turning to this clone: The target of this receptor is not known. No base-level quality is on record; no much larger clone is a single base apart.

CD8 naive samples were obtained by positive selection for CCR7 among CD45RO-negative cells, yielding a CD45RA+CCR7+ population from which TemRA cells were excluded. The donors were healthy, HIV-negative adults who had no recently reported acute infections or vaccinations. Every donor was a Caucasian adult living in Nashville, Tennessee, USA. After blood collection by leukapheresis, PBMCs were isolated using Ficoll-Histopaque density gradient centrifugation and then cryopreserved in the vapor phase of liquid nitrogen. Analytical flow cytometry was used to check the purity and quantity of each magnetically sorted T cell population. Each sorted fraction had its genomic DNA isolated and then quantified by UV absorbance on a Nanodrop 2000c. Using the deep immunoSEQ assay, TCR CDR3 regions were amplified from genomic DNA by multiplex PCR. Extracted genomic DNA from each cell subset was distributed evenly across all wells of several immunoSEQ 96-well plates, and each plate was treated as a replicate. For sorted subsets, about 200 ng genomic DNA, equal to tens of thousands of T cell genomes, was loaded into each replicate PCR. Purified libraries were quantified with a Qubit 3.0 fluorometer, sized on a Bioanalyzer 2100, and re-quantified with the KAPA Library Quantification kit. Each immunoSEQ 96-well plate was sequenced on its own single-read 150-cycle Illumina NextSeq 550 flow cell. As for how the authors treated the data: Because only junctional sequences without quality scores were contained in the immunoSEQ output, filtering matching that applied to full-length reads could not be performed. To assign V/J genes and CDR3, sequences were annotated using PyIR, a Python wrapper for IgBLAST v1.9, with IMGT germline references. Any read was removed if the V/J assignment was weak (E-value above 1e-6), the CDR3 was missing, or the read contained stop codons, out-of-frame junctions, or ambiguous translated residues. V3J clonotypes were defined as sequences sharing the same inferred V gene, J gene, and CDR3 amino acid sequence. The percentage overlap between two repertoires was calculated by dividing the number of shared unique clonotypes by the size of the smaller repertoire. Three approaches were used to assess repertoire richness: RTK rarefaction, the Chao1 estimator, and Recon v2.1 estimates of unobserved clonotypes. Generation probabilities for all TCRbeta clonotypes obtained by the gDNA method from a handful of donors were computed using OLGA. Held by TCRdb, this immuneACCESS table contains in-frame sequences only and omits some clones. Under half of the omission traces to an unresolved V gene where checked; the cause of the rest is unknown. The D gene and trimming were derived from the DNA, and the V and J assignments and clone size from that table. The sample profile shows millions of clones; under 95% of them were found once. The ten biggest clones cover more than 1.5% of the sample.

According to the germline V gene, CDR1 reads SQVTM and CDR2 reads ANQGSEA. Between the V and J ends, shortened by 6 bases and 5 bases respectively, the junction contains 10 bases. From its cysteine to its phenylalanine, the CDR3 spans 11 amino acids. Only CDR3 DNA remains: 33 bases, in frame from the first base. The chain is assembled from TRBV29-1 and TRBJ1-2; no D gene can be assigned with confidence. The receptor was isolated from a man aged 18 to 30 in good health. Some clones in this sample may be carry-over from other donors' samples. The sample taken for sequencing was naive CD8+ T cells from PBMCs. The cell subset or site label, as the study defines it: CD45RA+CCR7+. The CDR3 corresponds to CSVHLTYGYTF. The nucleotide sequence reads TGCAGCGTCCACCTTACGTATGGCTACACCTTC.